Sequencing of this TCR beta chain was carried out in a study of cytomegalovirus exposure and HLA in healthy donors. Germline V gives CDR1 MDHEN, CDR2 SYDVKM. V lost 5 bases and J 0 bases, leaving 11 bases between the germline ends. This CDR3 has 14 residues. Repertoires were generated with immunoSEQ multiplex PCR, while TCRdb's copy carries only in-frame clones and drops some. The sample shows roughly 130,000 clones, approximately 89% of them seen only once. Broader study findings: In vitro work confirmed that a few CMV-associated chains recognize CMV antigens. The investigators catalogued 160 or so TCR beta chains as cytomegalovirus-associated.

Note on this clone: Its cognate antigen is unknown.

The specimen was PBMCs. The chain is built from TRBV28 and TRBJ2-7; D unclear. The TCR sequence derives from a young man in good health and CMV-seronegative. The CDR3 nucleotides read TGTGCCAGCAGTAATATTGAGTTCTCCTACGAGCAGTACTTC. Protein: CASSNIEFSYEQYF.